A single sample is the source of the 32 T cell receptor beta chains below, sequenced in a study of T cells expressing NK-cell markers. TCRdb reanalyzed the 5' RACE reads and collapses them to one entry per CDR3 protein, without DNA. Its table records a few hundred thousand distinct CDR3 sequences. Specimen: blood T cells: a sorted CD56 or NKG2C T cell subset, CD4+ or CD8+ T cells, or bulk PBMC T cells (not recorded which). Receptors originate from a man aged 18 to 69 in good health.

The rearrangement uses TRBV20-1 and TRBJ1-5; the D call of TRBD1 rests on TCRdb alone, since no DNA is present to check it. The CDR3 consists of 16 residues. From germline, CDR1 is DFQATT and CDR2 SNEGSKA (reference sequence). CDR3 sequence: CSASKEPRGSNQPQHF.

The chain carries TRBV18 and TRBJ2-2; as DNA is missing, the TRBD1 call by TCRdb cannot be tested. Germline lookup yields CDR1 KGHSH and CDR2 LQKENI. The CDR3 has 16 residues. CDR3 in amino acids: CASSPLRTGYTGELFF.

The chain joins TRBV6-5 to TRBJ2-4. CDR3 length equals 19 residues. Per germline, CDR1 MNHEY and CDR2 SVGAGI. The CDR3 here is CASSYSNGLNPLAKNIQYF.

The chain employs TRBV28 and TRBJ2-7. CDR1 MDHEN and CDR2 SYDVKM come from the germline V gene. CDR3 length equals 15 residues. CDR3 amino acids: CASSFLGRPSYEQYF.

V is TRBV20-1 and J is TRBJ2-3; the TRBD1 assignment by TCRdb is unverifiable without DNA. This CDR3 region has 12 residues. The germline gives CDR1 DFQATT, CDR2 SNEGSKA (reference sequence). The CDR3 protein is CRTGGETDTQYF.

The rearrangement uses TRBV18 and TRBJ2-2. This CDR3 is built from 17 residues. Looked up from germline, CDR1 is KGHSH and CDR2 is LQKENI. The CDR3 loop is CASSRIGSYENTGELFF.

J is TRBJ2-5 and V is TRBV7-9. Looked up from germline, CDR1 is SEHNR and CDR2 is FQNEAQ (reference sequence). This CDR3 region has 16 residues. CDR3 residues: CASSPVFNLGQETQYF.

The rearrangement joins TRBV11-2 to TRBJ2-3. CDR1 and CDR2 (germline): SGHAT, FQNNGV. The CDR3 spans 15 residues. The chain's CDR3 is CASSLGRRSTDTQYF. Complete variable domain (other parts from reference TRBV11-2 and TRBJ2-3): EAGVAQSPRYKIIEKRQSVAFWCNPISGHATLYWYQQILGQGPKLLIQFQNNGVVDDSQLPKDRFSAERLKGVDSTLKIQPAKLEDSAVYLCASSLGRRSTDTQYFGPGTRLTVL.

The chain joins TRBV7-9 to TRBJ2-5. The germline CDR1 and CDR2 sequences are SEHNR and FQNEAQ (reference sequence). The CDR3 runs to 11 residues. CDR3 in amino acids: CASVRLETQYF.

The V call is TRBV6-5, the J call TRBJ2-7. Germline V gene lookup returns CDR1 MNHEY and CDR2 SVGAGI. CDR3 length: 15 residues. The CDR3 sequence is CASSYSGFGTYEQYF.

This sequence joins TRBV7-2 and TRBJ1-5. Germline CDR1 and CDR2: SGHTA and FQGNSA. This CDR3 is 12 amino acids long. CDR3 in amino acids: CASSGARQPQHF.

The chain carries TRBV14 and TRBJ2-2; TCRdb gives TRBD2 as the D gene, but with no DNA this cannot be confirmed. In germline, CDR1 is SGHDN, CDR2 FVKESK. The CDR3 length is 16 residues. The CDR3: CASSQNRDLNTGELFF.

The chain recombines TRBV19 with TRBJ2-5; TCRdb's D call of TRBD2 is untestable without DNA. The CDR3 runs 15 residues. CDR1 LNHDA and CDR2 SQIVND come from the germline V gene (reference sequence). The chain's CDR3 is CASSRVGLAEETQYF. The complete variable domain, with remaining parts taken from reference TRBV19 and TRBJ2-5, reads DGGITQSPKYLFRKEGQNVTLSCEQNLNHDAMYWYRQDPGQGLRLIYYSQIVNDFQKGDIAEGYSVSREKKESFPLTVTSAQKNPTAFYLCASSRVGLAEETQYFGPGTRLLVL.

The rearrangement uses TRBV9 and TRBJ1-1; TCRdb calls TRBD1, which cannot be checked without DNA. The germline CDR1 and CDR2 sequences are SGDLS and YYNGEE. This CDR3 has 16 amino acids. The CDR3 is CASSGTGSDRGTEAFF.

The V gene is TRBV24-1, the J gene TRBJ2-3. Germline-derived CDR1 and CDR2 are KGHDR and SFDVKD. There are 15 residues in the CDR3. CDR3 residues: CATSAGWSASDTQYF.

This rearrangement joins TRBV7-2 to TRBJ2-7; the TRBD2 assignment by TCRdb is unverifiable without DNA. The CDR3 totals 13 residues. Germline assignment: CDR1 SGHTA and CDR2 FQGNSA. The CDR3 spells CASSPGPAYGQYF.

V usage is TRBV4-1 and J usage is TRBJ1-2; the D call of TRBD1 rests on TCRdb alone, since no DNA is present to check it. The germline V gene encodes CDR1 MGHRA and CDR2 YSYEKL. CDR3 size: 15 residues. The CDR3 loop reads CASSQGPNTQDGYTF.

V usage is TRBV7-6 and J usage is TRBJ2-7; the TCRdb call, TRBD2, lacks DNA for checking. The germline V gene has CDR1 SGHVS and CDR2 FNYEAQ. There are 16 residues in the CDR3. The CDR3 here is CASSLLVAGDTYEQYF.

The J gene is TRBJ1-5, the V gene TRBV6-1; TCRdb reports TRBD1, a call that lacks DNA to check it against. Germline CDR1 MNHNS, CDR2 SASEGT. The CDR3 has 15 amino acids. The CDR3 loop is CASRAGHRGNQPQHF.

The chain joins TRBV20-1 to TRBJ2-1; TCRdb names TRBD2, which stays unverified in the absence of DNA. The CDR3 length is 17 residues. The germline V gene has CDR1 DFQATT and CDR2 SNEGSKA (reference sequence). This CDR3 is CSARDPRASGGYNEQFF.

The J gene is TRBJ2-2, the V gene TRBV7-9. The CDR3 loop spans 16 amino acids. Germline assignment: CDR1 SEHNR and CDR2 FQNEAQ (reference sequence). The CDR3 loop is CASSLAQNVRTGELFF.

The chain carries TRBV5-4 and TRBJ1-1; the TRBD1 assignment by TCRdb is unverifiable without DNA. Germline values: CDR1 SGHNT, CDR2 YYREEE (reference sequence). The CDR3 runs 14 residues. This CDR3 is CASSPPDVRTEAFF.

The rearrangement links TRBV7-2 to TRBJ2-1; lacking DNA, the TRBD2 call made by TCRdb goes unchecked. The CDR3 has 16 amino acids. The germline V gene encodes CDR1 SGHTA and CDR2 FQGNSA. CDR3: CASTKSGTSGGVGQFF.

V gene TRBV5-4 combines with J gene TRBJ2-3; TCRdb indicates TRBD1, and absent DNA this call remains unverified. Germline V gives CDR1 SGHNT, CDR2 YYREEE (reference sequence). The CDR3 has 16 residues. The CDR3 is CASSYLTGGSTDTQYF.

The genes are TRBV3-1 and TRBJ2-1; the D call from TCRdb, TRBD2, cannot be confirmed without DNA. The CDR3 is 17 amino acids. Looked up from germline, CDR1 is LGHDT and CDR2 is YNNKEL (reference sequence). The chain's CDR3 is CASSQGGFSGGYNEQFF.

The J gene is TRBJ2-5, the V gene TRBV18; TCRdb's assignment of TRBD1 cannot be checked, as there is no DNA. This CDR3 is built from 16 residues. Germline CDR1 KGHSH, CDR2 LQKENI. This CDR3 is CASSPRTRGTQETQYF.

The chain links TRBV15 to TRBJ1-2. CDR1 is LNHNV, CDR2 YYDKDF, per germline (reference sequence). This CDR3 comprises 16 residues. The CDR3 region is CATRSARLDGIYGYTF.

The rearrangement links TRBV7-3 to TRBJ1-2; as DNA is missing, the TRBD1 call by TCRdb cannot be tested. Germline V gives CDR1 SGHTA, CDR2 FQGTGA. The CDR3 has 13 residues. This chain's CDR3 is CASSLSRDYGYTF.

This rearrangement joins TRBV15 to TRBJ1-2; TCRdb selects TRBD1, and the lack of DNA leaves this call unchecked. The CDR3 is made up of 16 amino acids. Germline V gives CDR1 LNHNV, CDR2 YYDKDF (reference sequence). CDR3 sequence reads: CATSPRGRGENYGYTF.

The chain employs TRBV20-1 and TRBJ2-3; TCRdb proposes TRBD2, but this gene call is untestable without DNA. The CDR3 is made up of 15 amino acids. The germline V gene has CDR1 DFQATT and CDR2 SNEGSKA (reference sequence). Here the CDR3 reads CSARLAGGPEGTQYF.

CDR3 sequence: CSVTTSGGPDTQYF. V is TRBV29-1 and J is TRBJ2-3; TCRdb selects TRBD2, and the lack of DNA leaves this call unchecked. This CDR3 is built from 14 residues. Germline values: CDR1 SQVTM, CDR2 ANQGSEA.

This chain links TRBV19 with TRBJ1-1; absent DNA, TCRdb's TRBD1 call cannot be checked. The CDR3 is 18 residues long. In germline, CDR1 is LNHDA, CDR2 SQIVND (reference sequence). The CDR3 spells CASSKAELAGDIWTEAFF.